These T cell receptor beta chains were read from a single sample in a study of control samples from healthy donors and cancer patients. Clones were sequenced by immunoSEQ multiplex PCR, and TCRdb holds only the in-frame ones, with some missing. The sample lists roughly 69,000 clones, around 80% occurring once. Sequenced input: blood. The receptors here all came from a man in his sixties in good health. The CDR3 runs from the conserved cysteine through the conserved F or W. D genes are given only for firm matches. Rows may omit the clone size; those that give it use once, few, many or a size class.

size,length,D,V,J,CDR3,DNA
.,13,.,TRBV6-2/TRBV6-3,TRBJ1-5,CASSYAGPKAQHF,TGTGCCAGCAGTTACGCGGGGCCGAAGGCCCAGCATTTT
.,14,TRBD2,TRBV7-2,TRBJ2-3,CASLSSGSPDTQYF,TGTGCCAGCCTCTCTAGCGGGAGCCCAGATACGCAGTATTTT
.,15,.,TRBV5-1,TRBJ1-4,CASSLEVDSNEKLFF,TGCGCCAGCAGCCTGGAGGTGGACTCTAATGAAAAACTGTTTTTT
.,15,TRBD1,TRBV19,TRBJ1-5,CASSTGTGNNQPQHF,TGTGCCAGTAGTACCGGGACAGGGAACAATCAGCCCCAGCATTTT
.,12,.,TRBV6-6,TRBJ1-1,CASSRRGTEAFF,TGTGCCAGCAGTCGAAGGGGGACTGAAGCTTTCTTT
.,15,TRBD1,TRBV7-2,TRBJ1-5,CASSFQGGWNQPQHF,TGTGCCAGCAGCTTCCAGGGGGGTTGGAATCAGCCCCAGCATTTT
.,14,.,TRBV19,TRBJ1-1,CASSIRLMNTEAFF,TGTGCCAGTAGTATTAGGCTCATGAACACTGAAGCTTTCTTT
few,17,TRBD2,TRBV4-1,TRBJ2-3,CASSQVGTRSSTDTQYF,TGCGCCAGCAGCCAAGTAGGGACTAGGTCTAGCACAGATACGCAGTATTTT
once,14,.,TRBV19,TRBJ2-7,CASSMAQGGYEQYF,TGTGCCAGTAGTATGGCTCAGGGGGGCTACGAGCAGTACTTC
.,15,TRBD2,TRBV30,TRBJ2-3,CAWRSAGGAADTQYF,TGTGCCTGGAGATCAGCGGGAGGGGCAGCGGATACGCAGTATTTT
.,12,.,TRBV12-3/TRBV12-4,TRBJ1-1,CASSRGGTEAFF,TGTGCCAGCAGCCGAGGAGGCACTGAAGCTTTCTTT
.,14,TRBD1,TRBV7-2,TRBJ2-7,CASSQRQGPPEQYF,TGTGCCAGCAGCCAACGACAGGGACCCCCCGAGCAGTACTTC
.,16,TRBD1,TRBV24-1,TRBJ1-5,CATSDSGGDFYRPQHF,TGTGCCACCAGTGATTCAGGGGGCGATTTCTATCGGCCCCAGCATTTT
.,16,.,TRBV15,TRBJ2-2,CATSRGQSINTGELFF,TGTGCCACCAGCCGAGGACAGAGCATAAACACCGGGGAGCTGTTTTTT
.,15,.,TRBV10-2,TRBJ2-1,CASSGHESSYNEQFF,TGCGCCAGCAGCGGACACGAGAGCTCCTACAATGAGCAGTTCTTC
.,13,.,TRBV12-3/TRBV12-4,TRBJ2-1,CASSFGVRNEQFF,TGTGCCAGCAGTTTCGGTGTGAGGAATGAGCAGTTCTTC
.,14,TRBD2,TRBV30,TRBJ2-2,CAWSRIAGSGELFF,TGTGCCTGGAGTCGGATAGCGGGATCCGGGGAGCTGTTTTTT
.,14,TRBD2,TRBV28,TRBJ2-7,CASFKSGRWYEQYF,TGTGCCAGCTTCAAAAGCGGGAGATGGTACGAGCAGTACTTC
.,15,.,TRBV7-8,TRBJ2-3,CASSLVQHSTDTQYF,TGTGCCAGCAGCTTAGTTCAGCATAGCACAGATACGCAGTATTTT
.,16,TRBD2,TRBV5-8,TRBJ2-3,CASSSRLAGGSDTQYF,TGTGCCAGCAGCTCCCGACTAGCGGGAGGATCAGATACGCAGTATTTT
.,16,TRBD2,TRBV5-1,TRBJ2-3,CASSLPGLAGTDTQYF,TGCGCCAGCAGCTTACCCGGACTAGCGGGCACAGATACGCAGTATTTT
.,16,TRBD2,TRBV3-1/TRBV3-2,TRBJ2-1,CASSHRREGAYNEQFF,TGTGCCAGCAGCCACAGACGGGAGGGGGCCTACAATGAGCAGTTCTTC
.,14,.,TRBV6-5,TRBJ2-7,CASSPKGTIYEQYF,TGTGCCAGCAGCCCCAAGGGCACCATCTACGAGCAGTACTTC
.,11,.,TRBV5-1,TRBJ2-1,CASSFPDEQFF,TGCGCCAGCAGCTTCCCGGATGAGCAGTTCTTC
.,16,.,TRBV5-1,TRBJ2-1,CASSLRAAPPYNEQFF,TGCGCCAGCAGCTTAAGGGCGGCTCCCCCTTACAATGAGCAGTTCTTC
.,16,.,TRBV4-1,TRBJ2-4,CASSQPRRGSKNIQYF,TGCGCCAGCAGCCAACCACGGAGGGGGTCCAAAAACATTCAGTACTTC